This T cell receptor beta chain appears in the sequencing data of a study of CD8 T cells in Susac syndrome. The J segment lost 6 bases and the V segment lost 4 bases, leaving 12 bases of the junction unmatched. The CDR3 length is 15 residues. Germline CDR1 reads SGHDT; CDR2 reads YYEEEE. The T cells that were sequenced for TCR beta were CD8+ and CD4+ cells from blood. Through negative isolation, CD4+ and CD8+ T cells were obtained, while TEMRA cells were enriched using FACS. Reverse transcription of about 0.45 to 1 ug RNA used random hexamers. TCR beta CDR3 was amplified by immunoSEQ covering 54 Vbeta and 13 Jbeta. TCRdb re-called the immunoSEQ multiplex PCR reads through MiXCR, storing one row per CDR3 protein. The table lists under 150,000 distinct CDR3 sequences, approximately 95% of them singletons.

This TCR was sampled from a human donor in good health. This sequence joins TRBV5-6 and TRBJ2-7; the match to TRBD2 covers 8 bases. Sequencing input: CD8+ T cells from PBMCs. Here the CDR3 reads CASSIELAASLEQYF. DNA for the CDR3: TGTGCCAGCAGCATAGAACTAGCGGCCTCCCTCGAGCAGTACTTC.